The 20 T cell receptor beta chains presented below share a single source sample, sequenced in a study of cytomegalovirus exposure and HLA in healthy donors. The primer mix had 60 Vbeta and 13 Jbeta primers. Clones were read by immunoSEQ multiplex PCR, and TCRdb kept only the in-frame ones, dropping some. This sample yields about 77,000 clones, of which around 78% are seen a single time; approximately 3.7% belongs to the top ten. The sequenced sample was PBMCs. Receptor source: a man in his forties in good health and CMV-seronegative.

This clone was seen a handful of times. The genes are TRBV5-4 and TRBJ1-2; 8 bases are a match to TRBD1. Germline lookup yields CDR1 SGHNT and CDR2 YYREEE (reference sequence). This CDR3 has 14 residues. The trim removed 4 bases at V and 3 bases at J, leaving 5 bases unmatched. The CDR3 spells CASSTKTGDYGYTF. DNA for the CDR3: TGTGCCAGCAGCACAAAGACAGGGGACTATGGCTACACCTTC.

The V and J genes are TRBV7-8 and TRBJ2-1, with a tentative D call TRBD1 (5 bases). V lost 1 base and J 12 bases, leaving 19 bases between the germline ends. Germline lookup yields CDR1 SGHVS and CDR2 FQNEAQ. The CDR3 extends over 15 amino acids. The CDR3: CASSLVWAGKSWQFF. CDR3 coding DNA: TGTGCCAGCAGCTTAGTTTGGGCAGGGAAGAGTTGGCAGTTCTTC.

CDR3 loop: CASISTGANGYTF. The CDR3 DNA follows: TGTGCCAGCATTTCGACAGGGGCGAATGGCTACACCTTC. The V call is TRBV6-1, the J call TRBJ1-2; 8 bases are shared with TRBD1. This CDR3 has 13 amino acids. Germline V gives CDR1 MNHNS, CDR2 SASEGT. Trimming at V came to 7 bases and at J to 6 bases, leaving 7 bases not matched to a gene.

The rearrangement links TRBV30 to TRBJ2-5; D remains ambiguous. Germline values: CDR1 GTSNPN, CDR2 SVGIG (reference sequence). This CDR3 is built from 10 residues. With 1 base removed from V and 12 bases from J, the gap between germline ends came to 9 bases. The CDR3 bases are TGTGCCTGGAGTGGGGTACAGAAGTACTTC. Amino acid sequence: CAWSGVQKYF.

The chain employs TRBV7-9 and TRBJ1-2; TRBD1 might be the D (5 bases). With 3 bases removed from V and 6 bases from J, the gap between germline ends came to 17 bases. CDR1 is SEHNR and CDR2 is FQNEAQ in the germline V gene (reference sequence). The CDR3 runs 15 residues. CDR3 in amino acids: CASSFARVIKDGYTF. DNA of the CDR3: TGTGCCAGCAGCTTCGCCAGGGTAATTAAAGATGGCTACACCTTC.

This rearrangement joins TRBV30 to TRBJ1-1; D gene ambiguous. The CDR3 spans 13 residues. Between the trimmed V and J ends, which lost 0 bases and 3 bases, there was a span of 8 bases. Germline assignment: CDR1 GTSNPN and CDR2 SVGIG (reference sequence). CDR3 loop: CAWSVRSDTEAFF. CDR3 in DNA: TGTGCCTGGAGTGTACGATCGGACACTGAAGCTTTCTTT.

The genes are TRBV5-1 and TRBJ1-2; weak D call: TRBD1 (5 bases). The CDR3 loop spans 15 amino acids. CDR1 is SGHRS, CDR2 YFSETQ, per germline. V lost 0 bases to trimming and J lost 5 bases, with 14 bases between them. The chain's CDR3 is CASSLADQGGYGYTF. In DNA, the CDR3 is TGCGCCAGCAGCTTGGCGGATCAGGGAGGTTATGGCTACACCTTC.

As for this clone: An end of the junction differs from the germline gene, which may be a read error. The gene calls are TRBV7-7 and TRBJ1-3, with unresolved D. This CDR3 comprises 13 residues. Germline V gene data show CDR1 as SSHAT and CDR2 as FNYEAQ (reference sequence). Here the CDR3 DNA reads TGTGCTAGCAGCTTAGCGGAGGATAACACCATATATTTT. Translating gives CASSLAEDNTIYF. Full variable domain (outside the CDR3, taken from reference TRBV7-7 and TRBJ1-3): GAGVSQSPRYKVTKRGQDVTLRCDPISSHATLYWYQQALGQGPEFLTYFNYEAQPDKSGLPSDRFSAERPEGSISTLTIQRTEQRDSAMYRCASSLAEDNTIYFGEGSWLTVV.

The V and J genes are TRBV28 and TRBJ2-7, with D possibly matching TRBD2 (6 bases). CDR1 is MDHEN and CDR2 is SYDVKM in the germline V gene. The V end was cut by 6 bases, the J end by 3 bases, with 21 bases between. The CDR3 is 16 amino acids. The CDR3: CASRRYAGSSGYEQYF. The DNA of the CDR3 is TGTGCCAGCAGGCGTTATGCGGGGAGCTCAGGCTACGAGCAGTACTTC. Full variable domain (remainder filled in from reference TRBV28 and TRBJ2-7): DVKVTQSSRYLVKRTGEKVFLECVQDMDHENMFWYRQDPGLGLRLIYFSYDVKMKEKGDIPEGYSVSREKKERFSLILESASTNQTSMYLCASRRYAGSSGYEQYFGPGTRLTVT.

This clone was picked up one time. The rearrangement uses TRBV18 and TRBJ1-6, with 7 bases identical to TRBD1. The CDR3 has 15 amino acids. Germline V gene lookup returns CDR1 KGHSH and CDR2 LQKENI. J gave up 7 bases and V 1 base, and 4 bases lay outside the gene matches. CDR3 DNA: TGTGCCAGCTCACCACGTCAGGGGGAGAATTCACCCCTCCACTTT. As protein: CASSPRQGENSPLHF.

The chain combines TRBV6-6 with TRBJ1-5, with D tentatively TRBD1 (5 bases). V was cut by 5 bases and J by 5 bases, with 7 bases left in between. There are 12 residues in the CDR3. Germline V gives CDR1 MNHNY, CDR2 SVGAGI (reference sequence). CDR3 in DNA: TGTGCCAGCAGTATAGGGGATCAGCCCCAGCATTTT. Its translation is CASSIGDQPQHF.

The rearrangement joins TRBV5-1 to TRBJ2-2; maybe TRBD1 (6 bases). Trimming took 4 bases from V and 0 from J, leaving 13 bases between them. CDR3 length: 16 amino acids. The germline gives CDR1 SGHRS, CDR2 YFSETQ. The CDR3 sequence is CASSASGTPNTGELFF. The CDR3 DNA is TGCGCCAGCAGCGCATCCGGGACACCGAACACCGGGGAGCTGTTTTTT.

Only a few counts were recorded for this clone. The chain links TRBV9 to TRBJ1-6; 9 bases align to TRBD1. Unmatched junction bases numbered 2, after V lost 0 bases and J lost 7 bases. From germline, CDR1 is SGDLS and CDR2 YYNGEE. CDR3 length equals 15 residues. Written as DNA, the CDR3 is TGTGCCAGCAGCGTAGAACAGGGGGCGAATTCACCCCTCCACTTT. Translating it yields CASSVEQGANSPLHF.

The gene calls are TRBV6-5 and TRBJ2-7; D remains ambiguous. Germline CDR1 and CDR2: MNHEY and SVGAGI. V dropped 2 bases and J dropped 4 bases, with 9 bases sitting between them. This CDR3 spans 13 amino acids. Written as DNA, the CDR3 is TGTGCCAGCAGTTACCAGGTCTCGTACGAGCAGTACTTC. It yields the protein CASSYQVSYEQYF.

The chain employs TRBV30 and TRBJ1-2, with a tentative D call TRBD1 (6 bases). V was trimmed by 5 bases and J by 3 bases, leaving 7 bases between them. The CDR3 spans 11 residues. Germline values: CDR1 GTSNPN, CDR2 SVGIG (reference sequence). The CDR3 protein is CAWGGDYGYTF. The CDR3 bases are TGTGCCTGGGGGGGCGACTATGGCTACACCTTC.

This chain links TRBV7-9 with TRBJ1-1; D is unclear. V was clipped by 0 bases and J by 7 bases, with 15 bases between them. This CDR3 is 15 amino acids long. Germline CDR1 is SEHNR and CDR2 is FQNEAQ (reference sequence). The DNA for the CDR3 is TGTGCCAGCAGCTTAGCGGGTGGACTTTCTGTTGAAGCTTTCTTT. The encoded protein is CASSLAGGLSVEAFF.

The chain combines TRBV21-1 with TRBJ2-1; no DNA check was done on the table's D call, TRBD2. TRBV21-1 is shown as a pseudogene. There are 16 residues in the CDR3. In nucleotides, the CDR3 is TGTGCCAGCAGCGAAATAGCGGGGGGGCGGTCCAATGAGCAGTTCTTC. Protein sequence: CASSEIAGGRSNEQFF.

The chain links TRBV7-2 to TRBJ2-7, with 9 bases identical to TRBD2. Trimming removed 1 base from V and 3 bases from J; junction bases left unmatched: 4. Germline V gene sequence: CDR1 SGHTA, CDR2 FQGNSA. There are 15 residues in the CDR3. CDR3 bases: TGTGCCAGCAGCTTAGATCCAGCGGGGGGCTACGAGCAGTACTTC. Encoded protein: CASSLDPAGGYEQYF.

The chain couples TRBV5-8 to TRBJ2-1, with D possibly matching TRBD1 (5 bases). V lost 4 bases, J lost 0 bases, and 17 bases lay in between. The CDR3 spans 17 residues. Germline V CDR1 and CDR2: SGHTS, YDEGEE. CDR3: CASSLPGKESSYNEQFF. DNA for the CDR3: TGTGCCAGCAGCCTTCCAGGGAAAGAAAGCTCCTACAATGAGCAGTTCTTC.

The chain has TRBV7-3 and TRBJ1-6, with D tentatively TRBD1 (6 bases). There are 13 residues in the CDR3. Looked up from germline, CDR1 is SGHTA and CDR2 is FQGTGA. Trimming took off 8 bases at V and 10 bases at J, with 15 bases between the two ends. The CDR3 nucleotides are TGTGCCAGCGCGACAGGTCTCGGATCACCCCTCCACTTT. Amino acid sequence: CASATGLGSPLHF.